This TCR beta chain appears in the sequencing data of a study of blood T cell repertoires in COVID-19. Study information: PBMCs, B-cell-depleted T cells, or T cells were the source of the cDNA or gDNA that made up the material.

This clone appeared a few times. The repertoire was sequenced with immunoSEQ multiplex PCR; TCRdb's copy has only in-frame clones and lacks some. The data show tens of thousands of clones, roughly 80% seen once. This CDR3 contains 16 residues. V was clipped by 5 bases and J by 8 bases; unmatched bases: 6. From germline, CDR1 is SGHTA and CDR2 FQGNSA. Seattle patients were enrolled during active infection and followed longitudinally. Source material: peripheral blood. This TCR derives from a man in his 70s with COVID-19, enrolled during active disease. The chain links TRBV7-2 to TRBJ2-1; TRBD2 matches at 16 bases. CDR3 nucleotide sequence: TGTGCCAGCAGCCCATCCGGGACTAGCGGGAGGGATGAGCAGTTCTTC. It yields the protein CASSPSGTSGRDEQFF.